These 8 T cell receptor beta chains share one sample of origin, sequenced in a study of tissue T cells after allogeneic stem cell transplantation. Profiled with immunoSEQ multiplex PCR; TCRdb holds only in-frame clones, not every one. The sample comprises about 5,200 clones, about 30% of which are singletons, and approximately 4.5% rests with the top ten. Time point meaning: mouse harvest day 14 after allogeneic transplant. Mouse grafts combined 10^7 T-cell-depleted bone marrow cells with 10^6 splenic CD5+ T cells. Sequences were obtained from skin. Receptors were obtained from a female BALB/c mouse given C57BL/6 T cells with graft-versus-host disease after an allogeneic hematopoietic cell transplant.

In the case of this clone: The gene symbols are mouse symbols. The covered CDR3 bases are TGTGCCAGCAGCTGGGGGGGCTCCTATGAACAGTAC. This translates into CASSWGGSYEQY. The complete CDR3 sequence is CASSWGGSYEQYF. The chain uses TRBV15 and TRBJ2-7; 9 positions agree with TRBD2. The read ends 1 residue shy of where the CDR3 ends; the end is completed using the germline J gene. J gave up 0 bases and V 6 bases, and 0 bases lay outside the gene matches. The germline gives CDR1 SGHND, CDR2 FRSKSL. The CDR3 runs 13 residues.

Worth noting for this clone: The gene names here belong to mouse. The read ends 1 residue before the CDR3 terminus; that terminus is restored from the germline J gene. J is TRBJ2-5 and V is TRBV29; D possibly corresponds to TRBD1 (5 bases). Trimming left V 3 bases short and J 6 bases short, with 10 bases between. The CDR3 runs 13 residues. Germline V CDR1 and CDR2: MSHET, SYDVDS. CDR3 DNA, as far as it was read: TGTGCTAGCAGTTTCAGGGTCCGGGACACCCAGTAC. Translating gives CASSFRVRDTQY. The whole CDR3 protein reads CASSFRVRDTQYF.

Concerning this clone itself: The gene symbols are mouse symbols. The CDR3 is cut off 1 residue early in the read; its end comes from the germline J gene. This rearrangement joins TRBV16 to TRBJ1-2, with D perhaps TRBD1 (5 bases). Per the germline V gene, CDR1 is SGHSA and CDR2 is FRNQAP. V lost 5 bases and J lost 1, with 11 bases in between. CDR3 size: 14 residues. CDR3 DNA (partial): TGTGCAAGCAGCCAGTGGGGGGAAAACTCCGACTACACC. It is translated as CASSQWGENSDYT. The whole CDR3 sequence is CASSQWGENSDYTF. Together with reference TRBV16 and TRBJ1-2, the CDR3 gives the full variable domain: NAGVIQTPRHKVTGKGQEATLWCEPISGHSAVFWYRQTIVQGLEFLTYFRNQAPIDDSGMPKERFSAQMPNQSHSTLKIQSTQPQDSAVYLCASSQWGENSDYTFGSGTRLLVI.

To note about this clone: Each gene name is a mouse one. Read coverage stops 1 residue before the CDR3 terminus; the germline J gene supplies the remainder. The chain couples TRBV3 to TRBJ1-1; no clear D. CDR3 length: 13 residues. Germline V gene sequence: CDR1 SNHLY, CDR2 FYNGKV (reference sequence). V lost 4 bases to trimming and J lost 1 base, with 7 bases between them. The CDR3 bases that were read are TGTGCCAGCAGCTCCGAGGGAAACACAGAAGTCTTC. Its protein product is CASSSEGNTEVF. The full-length CDR3 reads as CASSSEGNTEVFF.

As to this clone: Mouse names are used for the genes. The read finishes 1 residue shy of the CDR3 end, and the germline J gene is used to complete it. The gene calls are TRBV3 and TRBJ1-3; D gene ambiguous. CDR1 is SNHLY, CDR2 FYNGKV, per germline (reference sequence). Deletions cut 4 bases from V and 6 bases from J, with 4 bases between. The CDR3 spans 11 residues. The CDR3 bases that were read are TGTGCCAGCAGCTACCAAAATACGCTCTAT. It is translated as CASSYQNTLY. The complete CDR3 sequence is CASSYQNTLYF.

In its sample, this clone is large. These gene names are mouse names. The CDR3 end lies 1 residue beyond the end of the read and is filled in from the germline J gene. The rearrangement joins TRBV26 to TRBJ2-2, with D perhaps given as TRBD1 or TRBD2 (5 bases each). The V and J ends lost 0 bases and 4 bases respectively, with 6 bases between them. Germline loops: CDR1 KGHPV, CDR2 FQNQEV (reference sequence). The CDR3 runs 14 residues. CDR3 residues: CASSLSGVTGQLYF. CDR3 bases read: TGTGCCAGCAGTCTGTCGGGGGTCACCGGGCAGCTCTAC.

This clone is labeled medium-sized. These gene names are mouse names. Read sequence stops 1 residue before the CDR3 end, and the germline J gene provides the missing end. At the DNA level, this CDR3 is encoded by other sequences in the same sample as well. V and J are TRBV1 and TRBJ1-1, with 7 bases matching TRBD1. The CDR3 is made up of 14 amino acids. Germline trimming cut 3 bases from V and 1 base from J; bases unmatched to any gene: 2. The V gene's germline CDR1 is NSQYPW and CDR2 LRSPGD (reference sequence). This CDR3 is CTCSARDRNTEVFF. Incomplete CDR3 DNA: TGCACCTGCAGTGCGAGGGACAGAAACACAGAAGTCTTC.

This clone is medium-sized (0.01 to 0.1%) in the sample. These gene names are mouse names. From the germline J gene comes the end of the CDR3, since the read stops 1 residue before it. The chain carries TRBV26 and TRBJ2-5; 9 bases are a match to TRBD2. Germline values: CDR1 KGHPV, CDR2 FQNQEV (reference sequence). There are 14 residues in the CDR3. Losses at the gene ends were 4 bases for V and 6 bases for J; bases not matched to a gene: 5. CDR3 bases read: TGTGCCAGCAGTCAGAACTGGGGGGAGGACACCCAGTAC. Translating gives CASSQNWGEDTQY. The full CDR3 protein is CASSQNWGEDTQYF. The variable domain in full, with the rest retrieved from reference TRBV26 and TRBJ2-5, is NSKVIQTPRYLVKGQGQKAKMRCIPEKGHPVVFWYQQNKNNEFKFLINFQNQEVLQQIDMTEKRFSAECPSNSPCSLEIQSSEAGDSALYLCASSQNWGEDTQYFGPGTRLLVL.